This TCR beta chain comes out of a study of blood T cell repertoires in COVID-19. About the study: Acute-phase and convalescent COVID-19 samples originated in the United States, Italy and Spain.

Germline V gene data show CDR1 as SQVTM and CDR2 as ANQGSEA. J was trimmed by 10 bases and V by 0 bases; bases with no gene match: 12. This CDR3 spans 15 amino acids. Method: immunoSEQ multiplex PCR; TCRdb's copy keeps in-frame clones and lacks some. The sample records about 110,000 clones, 84% being singletons. The sequence came from a human donor in a cohort sampled during active COVID-19. Sequencing was done on a sample of peripheral blood. The chain employs TRBV29-1 and TRBJ2-1; the match to TRBD1 covers 7 bases. The CDR3 DNA reads as TGCAGCGTTGAAGATACGGCAGGGGGTTACTACGAGCAGTTCTTC. Its translation is CSVEDTAGGYYEQFF.